The 20 T cell receptor beta chains below were found in one sample sequenced in a study of metastatic and nonmetastatic thyroid tumors. Until they underwent thyroid surgery, no patient had received any treatment. Using MiXCR, TCRdb re-called clones from the PCR reads. The table has approximately 7,700 clones, over 20% seen once. Sample: tumor tissue. The receptors were gathered from a female donor with papillary thyroid cancer or a benign thyroid nodule (not recorded which). Some clones in this sample may be carry-over from other donors' samples.

The table lists this clone with many counts. Additional DNA sequences in this sample encode the identical CDR3. V is TRBV18 and J is TRBJ1-5; tentatively, D is TRBD1 (5 bases). With 2 bases removed from V and 5 bases from J, the gap between germline ends came to 7 bases. The germline V gene has CDR1 KGHSH and CDR2 LQKENI. The CDR3 spans 13 residues. In nucleotides, the CDR3 is TGTGCCAGCTCACCAGGGGGAGATCAGCCCCAGCATTTT. This sequence encodes CASSPGGDQPQHF.

In its sample, this clone is medium-sized (0.01 to 0.1%). The V and J genes are TRBV3-1 and TRBJ1-4; the match to TRBD1 covers 7 bases. V gave up 6 bases and J gave up 8 bases; unmatched junction bases: 6. The CDR3 is made up of 13 amino acids. Germline loops: CDR1 LGHDT, CDR2 YNNKEL (reference sequence). The CDR3 coding sequence is TGTGCCAGCAGTAACAGGGGCGCCGAAAAACTGTTTTTT. Translating it yields CASSNRGAEKLFF.

This clone is deemed medium-sized. V and J are TRBV20-1 and TRBJ1-1, with D possibly TRBD1 on 6 matching bases. Germline CDR1 DFQATT, CDR2 SNEGSKA (reference sequence). Trimming stripped 1 base from V and 3 bases from J, with 21 bases between. The CDR3 loop spans 17 amino acids. The CDR3 DNA reads as TGCAGTGCTAGAGCGACACTAACACAAGACAGGCACACTGAAGCTTTCTTT. Its protein is CSARATLTQDRHTEAFF.

This clone is medium-sized. The rearrangement joins TRBV27 to TRBJ1-6; D not certain. The germline CDR1 and CDR2 sequences are MNHEY and SMNVEV (reference sequence). Between the trimmed V and J ends, which lost 10 bases and 9 bases, there was a span of 16 bases. CDR3 length: 13 amino acids. CDR3 DNA: TGTGCCACCCGGGAGTCAGAGGGTTCACCCCTCCACTTT. Translated, it gives CATRESEGSPLHF.

This clone came up many times. The chain employs TRBV5-1 and TRBJ2-5; TRBD2 agrees at 7 bases. The V gene end was trimmed by 4 bases and the J gene end by 1 base; junction bases not matched to a gene: 4. The CDR3 covers 14 residues. Germline V gene data show CDR1 as SGHRS and CDR2 as YFSETQ. The CDR3: CASSRGTTQETQYF. The CDR3 bases are TGCGCCAGCAGCCGGGGGACTACCCAAGAGACCCAGTACTTC.

This clone showed up just a few times. Other DNA sequences in this specimen translate into the identical CDR3. V gene TRBV27 combines with J gene TRBJ2-7; weak D call: TRBD1 (6 bases). Germline CDR1 MNHEY, CDR2 SMNVEV (reference sequence). Trimming left V 4 bases short and J 2 bases short, with 12 bases between. The CDR3 spans 14 residues. CDR3 DNA sequence: TGTGCCAGCAGTTATCAGGGGAAAGCCTACGAGCAGTACTTC. Translation gives CASSYQGKAYEQYF.

This clone was observed at least ten times. The rearrangement links TRBV30 to TRBJ1-1; 7 bases match TRBD1. The J segment lost 2 bases and the V segment lost 1 base, leaving 1 base of the junction unmatched. The CDR3 spans 13 residues. Germline CDR1 and CDR2: GTSNPN and SVGIG (reference sequence). CDR3 in amino acids: CAWSGQGNTEAFF. CDR3 DNA: TGTGCCTGGAGTGGACAGGGAAACACTGAAGCTTTCTTT.

This clone is labeled medium-sized. This chain uses TRBV6-2 or TRBV6-3 with TRBJ2-7; possibly TRBD2 for D (5 bases). With 5 bases removed from V and 3 bases from J, the gap between germline ends came to 11 bases. This CDR3 is built from 13 residues. Germline V gene data show CDR1 as MNHEY and CDR2 as SVGEGT. This CDR3 is CASSRTGNYEQYF. CDR3 nucleotides: TGTGCCAGCAGTAGGACGGGGAACTACGAGCAGTACTTC.

This clone was seen a few times. The V call is TRBV15, the J call TRBJ2-1, with 7 bases aligning to TRBD2. V trimming: 2 bases; J trimming: 7 bases; junction bases outside the gene matches: 14. Germline V lookup: CDR1 LNHNV, CDR2 YYDKDF (reference sequence). The CDR3 covers 17 residues. The CDR3 here is CATSRFPLAGGWNEQFF. Written as DNA, the CDR3 is TGTGCCACCAGCAGATTCCCTTTAGCGGGTGGGTGGAATGAGCAGTTCTTC.

In this sample, this clone is medium-sized. The genes are TRBV12-3 or TRBV12-4 and TRBJ2-2; D is unclear. There are 10 residues in the CDR3. V lost 6 bases and J lost 11, with 7 bases in between. CDR3 bases: TGTGCCAGCAGAGCGACAGAGCTGTTTTTT. Its translation: CASRATELFF.

This clone has ten or more counts. The genes are TRBV20-1 and TRBJ2-3; 8 nucleotides align to TRBD1. Looked up from germline, CDR1 is DFQATT and CDR2 is SNEGSKA (reference sequence). J gave up 5 bases and V 0 bases, and 7 bases lay outside the gene matches. CDR3 length equals 15 residues. CDR3 loop: CSARDRFGQGDTQYF. The CDR3 bases are TGCAGTGCTAGAGATCGATTCGGACAGGGAGATACGCAGTATTTT.

This clone was seen a few times. The CDR3 spells CASSPPIYGNYGYTF. The CDR3 region has the DNA TGTGCCAGCAGCCCCCCAATATATGGTAACTATGGCTACACCTTC. V is TRBV6-1 and J is TRBJ1-2; D is unresolved. CDR1 is MNHNS and CDR2 is SASEGT in the germline V gene. Trimming cost V 6 bases and J 1 base, with 15 bases left between them. CDR3 size: 15 residues.

This clone is labeled as medium-sized (0.01 to 0.1%). V gene TRBV7-3 combines with J gene TRBJ1-1; 7 nucleotides line up with TRBD1. Germline V CDR1 and CDR2: SGHTA, FQGTGA. CDR3 size: 12 residues. V was clipped by 5 bases and J by 11 bases; unmatched bases: 8. The CDR3 loop reads CASSRGPGEAFF. As DNA, the CDR3 is TGTGCCAGCAGCAGGGGGCCGGGCGAGGCTTTCTTT.

In this sample, this clone is medium-sized. This sequence joins TRBV18 and TRBJ2-7; D gene ambiguous. The V and J ends lost 0 bases and 7 bases respectively, with 10 bases between them. Germline CDR1 and CDR2: KGHSH and LQKENI. The CDR3 loop spans 13 amino acids. The CDR3: CASSPPSAREQYF. The CDR3 DNA is TGTGCCAGCTCACCACCTTCGGCGAGGGAGCAGTACTTC.

This clone is medium-sized. This chain joins TRBV27 and TRBJ2-5; TRBD1 is a possible D gene (5 bases). Per the germline V gene, CDR1 is MNHEY and CDR2 is SMNVEV (reference sequence). This CDR3 region has 12 residues. With 6 bases removed from V and 4 bases from J, the gap between germline ends came to 9 bases. CDR3 DNA sequence: TGTGCCAGCAGAGGGGTATTAGAGACCCAGTACTTC. It encodes CASRGVLETQYF.

This clone qualifies as medium-sized. The rearrangement joins TRBV12-3 or TRBV12-4 to TRBJ2-3, with 7 bases matching TRBD2. This CDR3 region has 15 residues. The V gene end was trimmed by 5 bases and the J gene end by 2 bases; junction bases not matched to a gene: 7. CDR3 in amino acids: CASSALAGVTDTQYF. CDR3 DNA sequence: TGTGCCAGCAGTGCCCTGGCGGGGGTCACAGATACGCAGTATTTT.

This clone is deemed medium-sized. The chain combines TRBV30 with TRBJ1-3, with 7 bases aligning to TRBD1. The V segment lost 0 bases and the J segment 2 bases; nucleotides outside the gene matches: 4. The CDR3 runs 15 residues. Germline lookup yields CDR1 GTSNPN and CDR2 SVGIG (reference sequence). The DNA for the CDR3 is TGTGCCTGGAGTGTACAGGGGACAACTGGAAACACCATATATTTT. It translates to CAWSVQGTTGNTIYF.

This clone is categorized as medium-sized. The rearrangement links TRBV11-2 to TRBJ1-2, with D tentatively TRBD1 (6 bases). The CDR3 covers 14 residues. Per the germline V gene, CDR1 is SGHAT and CDR2 is FQNNGV. V dropped 4 bases and J dropped 4 bases, with 13 bases sitting between them. CDR3 nucleotide sequence: TGTGCCAGCAGCTCCTACAGGGTTAGCTATGGCTACACCTTC. Protein product: CASSSYRVSYGYTF.

This clone was detected ten times or more. This chain joins TRBV5-1 and TRBJ1-1, with D possibly TRBD1 on 5 matching bases. V was clipped by 10 bases and J by 8 bases, with 18 bases between them. The CDR3 extends over 12 amino acids. CDR1 is SGHRS, CDR2 YFSETQ, per germline. The CDR3 protein is CAPTSWGSEAFF. In DNA, the CDR3 is TGCGCCCCTACTTCCTGGGGGTCCGAAGCTTTCTTT.

This chain links TRBV7-8 with TRBJ2-7; no clear D gene. The CDR3 spans 12 residues. The germline CDR1 and CDR2 sequences are SGHVS and FQNEAQ. V was shortened by 5 bases and J by 4 bases, with 9 bases between the two germline ends. CDR3 sequence reads: CASSRLEYEQYF. Here the CDR3 DNA reads TGTGCCAGCAGCCGCCTAGAATACGAGCAGTACTTC.